Following are 9 T cell receptor beta chains from one sample sequenced in a study of T cells after yellow fever vaccination. In TCRdb, the 5' RACE reads were re-called with MiXCR into one record per CDR3 protein. The sample records 300,000 or so distinct CDR3 sequences, 10% to 15% being singletons. The sample in question was CD4+ T cells sorted from PBMCs, obtained 45 days after the yellow fever booster vaccination. The receptors originated from a man younger than 45 who received the YFV17D yellow fever vaccine.

This sequence joins TRBV10-3 and TRBJ2-7, with a possible D match to TRBD2 (6 bases). The CDR3 consists of 13 residues. The germline gives CDR1 ENHRY, CDR2 SYGVKD. V lost 10 bases and J 7 bases, leaving 20 bases between the germline ends. CDR3 DNA: TGTGCCAGTACCGGGACTCCTACGGAAGAGCAGTACTTC. Protein product: CASTGTPTEEQYF.

V and J are TRBV20-1 and TRBJ1-5; the D is unclear. The germline V gene encodes CDR1 DFQATT and CDR2 SNEGSKA (reference sequence). This CDR3 is built from 13 residues. Trimming pared 5 bases from V and 0 bases from J, leaving 8 bases between. The CDR3: CSASVNSNQPQHF. The CDR3 region has the DNA TGCAGTGCTTCGGTTAATAGCAATCAGCCCCAGCATTTT.

This clonotype was observed a handful of times. This chain uses TRBV20-1 with TRBJ2-1; 7 nucleotides align to TRBD2. The CDR3 has 14 residues. The V gene's germline CDR1 is DFQATT and CDR2 SNEGSKA (reference sequence). Trimming at V came to 7 bases and at J to 4 bases, leaving 10 bases not matched to a gene. The CDR3 reads CSVPGASGYNEQFF. CDR3 bases: TGCAGTGTACCTGGGGCTAGCGGATACAATGAGCAGTTCTTC.

This clonotype came up many times. V is TRBV29-1 and J is TRBJ2-2; 7 nucleotides agree with TRBD2. CDR3 length equals 14 residues. The J segment lost 3 bases and the V segment lost 4 bases, leaving 5 bases of the junction unmatched. Germline loops: CDR1 SQVTM, CDR2 ANQGSEA. Here the CDR3 reads CSVGRERDTGELFF. The CDR3 nucleotides read TGCAGCGTTGGGCGGGAGAGGGACACCGGGGAGCTGTTTTTT.

The V gene is TRBV5-1, the J gene TRBJ1-5; D is unclear. The CDR3 has 15 amino acids. V was pared by 0 bases and J by 8 bases, with 15 bases between. CDR1 is SGHRS and CDR2 is YFSETQ in the germline V gene. The CDR3 nucleotides are TGCGCCAGCAGCTTGGAGGACCCCGTTGCGGAGCCCCAGCATTTT. This sequence encodes CASSLEDPVAEPQHF.

This clonotype was seen ten or more times. This chain links TRBV20-1 with TRBJ2-3; 8 bases map to TRBD2. With V trimmed by 3 bases and J by 9 bases, 14 bases remained unmatched. The CDR3 contains 15 residues. The V gene's germline CDR1 is DFQATT and CDR2 SNEGSKA (reference sequence). For the CDR3, the DNA is TGCAGTGCTAGGACGGCTAGCGGGCGGGTAGAAACGCAGTATTTT. This sequence encodes CSARTASGRVETQYF.

J is TRBJ2-3 and V is TRBV7-9, with D perhaps assigned TRBD1 or TRBD2 (6 bases each). The CDR3 loop spans 15 amino acids. V was shortened by 4 bases and J by 5 bases, with 16 bases between the two germline ends. Germline V lookup: CDR1 SEHNR, CDR2 FQNEAQ (reference sequence). CDR3 amino acids: CASSSHGGPGDTQYF. Here the CDR3 DNA reads TGTGCCAGCAGCTCGCATGGGGGGCCGGGAGATACGCAGTATTTT.

This clonotype was seen many times. The genes are TRBV5-1 and TRBJ2-3; 11 bases align to TRBD1. J lost 8 bases, V lost 5 bases, and 10 bases had no gene match. The CDR3 is 15 residues long. The germline V gene has CDR1 SGHRS and CDR2 YFSETQ. The CDR3 DNA sequence: TGCGCCAGCAGGGCCGGGACAGGGGGAGAGAGTACGCAGTATTTT. Translation: CASRAGTGGESTQYF.

In its sample, this clonotype was seen many times. The genes are TRBV7-6 and TRBJ2-1, with 9 bases aligning to TRBD2. The CDR3 extends over 14 amino acids. V was pared by 1 base and J by 7 bases, with 2 bases of the junction left unmatched. CDR1 is SGHVS, CDR2 FNYEAQ, per germline. CDR3 in amino acids: CASSLDSGGNEQFF. The CDR3 DNA follows: TGTGCCAGCAGCTTAGATAGCGGGGGTAATGAGCAGTTCTTC.